These T cell receptor beta chains were read from a single sample in a study of identical twins. In TCRdb, the 5' RACE reads were re-called with MiXCR into one record per CDR3 protein. This sample has a few hundred thousand distinct CDR3 sequences; about 10% occur once, and the top ten carry about 9.1%. Input material: naive T cells sorted from blood. These receptors were taken from a woman aged 50 to 60 in good health. The CDR3 runs from the conserved cysteine through the conserved F or W. The order of the fields is V gene, J gene, CDR3 protein.

v_call: TRBV2
j_call: TRBJ2-1
cdr3_aa: CASTMDYTYNEQFF

v_call: TRBV19
j_call: TRBJ2-2
cdr3_aa: CASSTPLAGVAGELFF

v_call: TRBV12-3/TRBV12-4
j_call: TRBJ1-1
cdr3_aa: CASSLTRREGAFF

v_call: TRBV5-1
j_call: TRBJ2-6
cdr3_aa: CASSLRTAGANVLTF

v_call: TRBV20-1
j_call: TRBJ2-7
cdr3_aa: CSARLPSGSLSYEQYF

v_call: TRBV29-1
j_call: TRBJ1-5
cdr3_aa: CSVGGGNQPQHF

v_call: TRBV11-2
j_call: TRBJ2-1
cdr3_aa: CASSFTPGQGSFF

v_call: TRBV4-2
j_call: TRBJ2-1
cdr3_aa: CASSQDEGSGFNEQFF

v_call: TRBV20-1
j_call: TRBJ2-5
cdr3_aa: CSARREGGETQYF

v_call: TRBV29-1
j_call: TRBJ2-2
cdr3_aa: CSVRDTGELFF

v_call: TRBV27
j_call: TRBJ2-2
cdr3_aa: CASTPIGHGELFF

v_call: TRBV7-7
j_call: TRBJ2-1
cdr3_aa: CASSPMGLAGYNEQFF

v_call: TRBV19
j_call: TRBJ2-1
cdr3_aa: CASRDRGVANEQFF

v_call: TRBV5-8
j_call: TRBJ2-1
cdr3_aa: CASSGDRGHNEQFF

v_call: TRBV12-3/TRBV12-4
j_call: TRBJ2-1
cdr3_aa: CASRSPGTGRYNEQFF

v_call: TRBV5-6
j_call: TRBJ2-1
cdr3_aa: CASSPTGNFNEQFF

v_call: TRBV5-6
j_call: TRBJ2-7
cdr3_aa: CASSSIEPGQKVYF

v_call: TRBV11-2
j_call: TRBJ2-5
cdr3_aa: CASSPEAATSGRSWETQYF

v_call: TRBV9
j_call: TRBJ2-1
cdr3_aa: CASRTGLAANEQFF

v_call: TRBV14
j_call: TRBJ2-1
cdr3_aa: CASSQRGQGVDEQFF

v_call: TRBV24-1
j_call: TRBJ2-1
cdr3_aa: CATSDPNRAPGQFF

v_call: TRBV12-3/TRBV12-4
j_call: TRBJ2-7
cdr3_aa: CASSSGWGSVPDEQYF

v_call: TRBV18
j_call: TRBJ1-1
cdr3_aa: CASSPLPAQGPEAFF

v_call: TRBV12-3/TRBV12-4
j_call: TRBJ2-1
cdr3_aa: CASSLGGPSSYNEQFF

v_call: TRBV4-1
j_call: TRBJ2-2
cdr3_aa: CASSPNSGKNTGELFF

v_call: TRBV5-1
j_call: TRBJ2-7
cdr3_aa: CASSLSGTSYEQYF

v_call: TRBV20-1
j_call: TRBJ1-6
cdr3_aa: CSARMLQGADNSPLHF

v_call: TRBV5-1
j_call: TRBJ2-1
cdr3_aa: CASSPGGRMNNEQFF

v_call: TRBV7-9
j_call: TRBJ2-4
cdr3_aa: CASSSDKAKNIQYF

v_call: TRBV5-1
j_call: TRBJ1-1
cdr3_aa: CASSQGGQGRTEAFF

v_call: TRBV15
j_call: TRBJ1-1
cdr3_aa: CATEQGRGTEAFF

v_call: TRBV10-3
j_call: TRBJ2-1
cdr3_aa: CAIRTSALAGGNNEQFF

v_call: TRBV30
j_call: TRBJ2-3
cdr3_aa: CACPGQKDTDTQYF

v_call: TRBV6-1
j_call: TRBJ1-2
cdr3_aa: CASSVQGEGYTF

v_call: TRBV6-1
j_call: TRBJ2-7
cdr3_aa: CASPPPGVVYEQYF

v_call: TRBV6-6
j_call: TRBJ2-1
cdr3_aa: CASSHGGEQFF

v_call: TRBV12-3/TRBV12-4
j_call: TRBJ2-5
cdr3_aa: CASSPVSTIEETQYF

v_call: TRBV7-9
j_call: TRBJ2-3
cdr3_aa: CASSPVRADTQYF

v_call: TRBV14
j_call: TRBJ2-3
cdr3_aa: CASSQVAGVPTDTQYF

v_call: TRBV4-1
j_call: TRBJ2-1
cdr3_aa: CASSQEEGLDEQFF

v_call: TRBV10-3
j_call: TRBJ2-3
cdr3_aa: CAISQGGTDTQYF

v_call: TRBV9
j_call: TRBJ1-1
cdr3_aa: CASSVGGPHGSFTEAFF